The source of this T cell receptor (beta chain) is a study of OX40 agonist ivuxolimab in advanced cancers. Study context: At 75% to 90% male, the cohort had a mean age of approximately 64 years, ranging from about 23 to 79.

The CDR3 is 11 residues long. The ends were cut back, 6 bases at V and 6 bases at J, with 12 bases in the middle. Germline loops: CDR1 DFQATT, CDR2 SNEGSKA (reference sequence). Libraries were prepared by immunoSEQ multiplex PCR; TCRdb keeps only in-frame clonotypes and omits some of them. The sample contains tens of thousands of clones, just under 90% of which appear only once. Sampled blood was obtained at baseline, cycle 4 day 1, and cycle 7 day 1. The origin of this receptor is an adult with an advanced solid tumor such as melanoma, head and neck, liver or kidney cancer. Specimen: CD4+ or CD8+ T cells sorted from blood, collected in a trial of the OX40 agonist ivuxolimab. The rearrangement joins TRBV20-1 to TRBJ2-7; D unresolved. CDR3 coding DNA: TGCAGTGCAACGCCCGCACGCGAGCAGTACTTC. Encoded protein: CSATPAREQYF.